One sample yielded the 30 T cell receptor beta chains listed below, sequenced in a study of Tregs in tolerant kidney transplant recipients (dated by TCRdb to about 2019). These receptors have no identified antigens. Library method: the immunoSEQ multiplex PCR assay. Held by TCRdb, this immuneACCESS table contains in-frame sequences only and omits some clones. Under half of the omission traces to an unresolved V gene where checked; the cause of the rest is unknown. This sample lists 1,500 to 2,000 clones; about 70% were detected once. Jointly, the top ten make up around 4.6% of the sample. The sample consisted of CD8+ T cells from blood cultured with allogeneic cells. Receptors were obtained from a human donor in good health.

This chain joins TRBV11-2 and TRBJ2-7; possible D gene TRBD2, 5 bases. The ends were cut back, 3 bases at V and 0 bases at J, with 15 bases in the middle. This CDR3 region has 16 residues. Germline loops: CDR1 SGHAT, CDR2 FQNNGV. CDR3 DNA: TGTGCCAGCAGCTTTGGCGGGCAGCCAAGCTCCTACGAGCAGTACTTC. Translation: CASSFGGQPSSYEQYF.

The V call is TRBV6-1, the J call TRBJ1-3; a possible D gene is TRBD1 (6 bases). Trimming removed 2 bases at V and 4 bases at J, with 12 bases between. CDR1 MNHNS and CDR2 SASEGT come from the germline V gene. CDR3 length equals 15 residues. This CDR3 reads CASSENGQGGNTIYF. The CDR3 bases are TGTGCCAGCAGTGAAAATGGCCAGGGGGGAAACACCATATATTTT.

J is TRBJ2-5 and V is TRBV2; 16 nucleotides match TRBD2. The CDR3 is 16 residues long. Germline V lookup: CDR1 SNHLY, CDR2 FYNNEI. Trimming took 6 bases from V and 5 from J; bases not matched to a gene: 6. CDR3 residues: CASRGLAGGRGETQYF. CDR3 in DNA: TGTGCCAGCAGGGGACTAGCGGGGGGGCGAGGTGAGACCCAGTACTTC. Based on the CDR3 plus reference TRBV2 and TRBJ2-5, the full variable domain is EPEVTQTPSHQVTQMGQEVILRCVPISNHLYFYWYRQILGQKVEFLVSFYNNEISEKSEIFDDQFSVERPDGSNFTLKIRSTKLEDSAMYFCASRGLAGGRGETQYFGPGTRLLVL.

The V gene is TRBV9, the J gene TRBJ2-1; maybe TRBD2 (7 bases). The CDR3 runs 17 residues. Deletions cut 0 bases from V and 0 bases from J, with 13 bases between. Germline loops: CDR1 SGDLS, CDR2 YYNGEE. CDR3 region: CASSVAAAGASYNEQFF. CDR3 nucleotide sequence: TGTGCCAGCAGCGTAGCCGCGGCGGGGGCCTCCTACAATGAGCAGTTCTTC.

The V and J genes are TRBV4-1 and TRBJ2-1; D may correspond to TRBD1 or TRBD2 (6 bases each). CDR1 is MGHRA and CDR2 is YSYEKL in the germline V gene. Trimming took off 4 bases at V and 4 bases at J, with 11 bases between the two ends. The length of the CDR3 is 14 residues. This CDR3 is CASSPSGAYNEQFF. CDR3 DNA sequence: TGCGCCAGCAGCCCATCGGGGGCGTACAATGAGCAGTTCTTC.

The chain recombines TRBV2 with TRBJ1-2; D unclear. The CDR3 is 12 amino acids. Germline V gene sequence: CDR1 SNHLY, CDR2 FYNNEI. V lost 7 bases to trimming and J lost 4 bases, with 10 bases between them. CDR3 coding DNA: TGTGCCAGCACTAAGGAGCTCTATGGCTACACCTTC. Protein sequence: CASTKELYGYTF.

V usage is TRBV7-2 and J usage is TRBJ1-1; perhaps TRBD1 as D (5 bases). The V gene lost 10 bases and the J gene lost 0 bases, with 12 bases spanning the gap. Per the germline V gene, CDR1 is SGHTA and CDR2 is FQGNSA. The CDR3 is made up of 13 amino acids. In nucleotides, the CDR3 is TGTGCCACTCAAGTGGGGCTGAACACTGAAGCTTTCTTT. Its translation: CATQVGLNTEAFF.

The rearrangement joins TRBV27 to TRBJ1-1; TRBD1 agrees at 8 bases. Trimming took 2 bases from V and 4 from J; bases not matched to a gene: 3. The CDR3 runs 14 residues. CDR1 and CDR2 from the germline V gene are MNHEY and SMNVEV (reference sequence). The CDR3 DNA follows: TGTGCCAGCAGTTTACAGGGGGCAGGCACTGAAGCTTTCTTT. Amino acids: CASSLQGAGTEAFF.

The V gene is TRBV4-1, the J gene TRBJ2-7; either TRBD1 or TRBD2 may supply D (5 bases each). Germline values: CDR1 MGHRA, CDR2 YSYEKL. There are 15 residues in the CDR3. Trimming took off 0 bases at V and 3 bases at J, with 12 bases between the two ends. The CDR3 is CASSQEAGGGYEQYF. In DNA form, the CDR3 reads TGCGCCAGCAGCCAAGAGGCAGGTGGGGGCTACGAGCAGTACTTC.

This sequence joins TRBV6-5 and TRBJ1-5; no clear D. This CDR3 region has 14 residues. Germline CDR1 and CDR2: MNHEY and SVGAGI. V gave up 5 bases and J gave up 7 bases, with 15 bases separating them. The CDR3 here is CASSANGRRQPQHF. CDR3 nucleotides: TGTGCCAGCAGTGCGAACGGCCGAAGACAGCCCCAGCATTTT.

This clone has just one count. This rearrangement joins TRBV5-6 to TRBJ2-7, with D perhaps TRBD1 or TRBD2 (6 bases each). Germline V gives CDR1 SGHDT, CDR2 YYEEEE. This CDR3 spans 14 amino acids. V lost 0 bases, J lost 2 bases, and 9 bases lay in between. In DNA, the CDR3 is TGTGCCAGCAGCTTGGGGGGGGACACCTACGAGCAGTACTTC. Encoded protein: CASSLGGDTYEQYF.

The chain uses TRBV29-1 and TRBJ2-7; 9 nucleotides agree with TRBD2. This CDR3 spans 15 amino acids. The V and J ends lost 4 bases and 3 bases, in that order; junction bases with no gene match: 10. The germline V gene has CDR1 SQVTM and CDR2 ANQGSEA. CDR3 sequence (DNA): TGCAGCGTTGGCCTAGCGGGGAATAAAATCTACGAGCAGTACTTC. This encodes CSVGLAGNKIYEQYF.

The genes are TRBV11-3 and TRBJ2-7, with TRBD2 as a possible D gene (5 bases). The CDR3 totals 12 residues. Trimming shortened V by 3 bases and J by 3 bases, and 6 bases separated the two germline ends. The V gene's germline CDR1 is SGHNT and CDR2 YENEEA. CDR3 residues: CASSFEGYEQYF. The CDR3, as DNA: TGTGCCAGCAGCTTTGAGGGCTACGAGCAGTACTTC.

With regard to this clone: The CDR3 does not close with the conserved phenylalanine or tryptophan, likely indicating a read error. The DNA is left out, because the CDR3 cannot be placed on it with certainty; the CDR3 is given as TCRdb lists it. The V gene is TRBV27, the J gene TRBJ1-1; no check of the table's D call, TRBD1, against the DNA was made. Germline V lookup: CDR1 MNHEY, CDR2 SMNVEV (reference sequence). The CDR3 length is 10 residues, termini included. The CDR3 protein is CASSLTGTVY.

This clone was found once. The CDR3 spells CASKGSSGNTIYF. CDR3 DNA: TGTGCCAGCAAGGGTAGCTCTGGAAACACCATATATTTT. The chain recombines TRBV9 with TRBJ1-3; D call uncertain. V lost 6 bases to trimming and J lost 0 bases, with 7 bases between them. CDR1 is SGDLS and CDR2 is YYNGEE in the germline V gene. CDR3 length equals 13 residues.

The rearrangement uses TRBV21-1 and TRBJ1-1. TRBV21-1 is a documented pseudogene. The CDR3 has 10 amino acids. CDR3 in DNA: TGTGCCGGCCCCCACCCTATAACTTTCTTT. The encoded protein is CAGPHPITFF.

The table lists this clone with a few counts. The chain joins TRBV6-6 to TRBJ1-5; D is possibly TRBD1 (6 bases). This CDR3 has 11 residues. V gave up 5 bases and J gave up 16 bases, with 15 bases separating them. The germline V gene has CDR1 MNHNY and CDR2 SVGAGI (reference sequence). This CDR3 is CASSADRKLHF. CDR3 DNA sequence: TGTGCCAGCAGTGCCGACAGGAAATTACATTTT.

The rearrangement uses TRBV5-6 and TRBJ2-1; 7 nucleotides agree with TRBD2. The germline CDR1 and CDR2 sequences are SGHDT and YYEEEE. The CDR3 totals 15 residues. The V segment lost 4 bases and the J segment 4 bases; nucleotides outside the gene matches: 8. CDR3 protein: CASSRRVSGYNEQFF. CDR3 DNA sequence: TGTGCCAGCAGCCGACGAGTTAGCGGGTACAATGAGCAGTTCTTC.

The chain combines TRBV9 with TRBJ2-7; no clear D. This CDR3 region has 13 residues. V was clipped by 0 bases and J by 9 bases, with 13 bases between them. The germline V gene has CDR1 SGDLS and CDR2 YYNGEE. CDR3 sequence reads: CASSVEPGPGQYF. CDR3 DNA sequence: TGTGCCAGCAGCGTAGAACCGGGCCCGGGGCAGTACTTC.

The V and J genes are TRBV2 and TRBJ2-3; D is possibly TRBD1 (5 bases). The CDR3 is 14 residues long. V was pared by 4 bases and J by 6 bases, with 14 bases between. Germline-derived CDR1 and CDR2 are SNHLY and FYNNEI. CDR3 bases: TGTGCCAGCAGTGTCCGCAGGGTTGGGGATACGCAGTATTTT. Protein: CASSVRRVGDTQYF.

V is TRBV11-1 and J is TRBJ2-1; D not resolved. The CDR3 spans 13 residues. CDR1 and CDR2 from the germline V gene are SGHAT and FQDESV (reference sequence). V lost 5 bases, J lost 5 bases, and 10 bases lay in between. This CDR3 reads CASSTLFHNEQFF. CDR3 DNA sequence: TGTGCCAGCAGCACCCTTTTTCACAATGAGCAGTTCTTC.

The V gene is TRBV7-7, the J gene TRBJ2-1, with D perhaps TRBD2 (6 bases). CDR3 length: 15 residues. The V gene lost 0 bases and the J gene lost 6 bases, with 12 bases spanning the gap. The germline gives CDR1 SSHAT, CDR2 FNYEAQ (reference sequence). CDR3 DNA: TGTGCCAGCAGCTTAGCGGGAGGCGGTGGCAATGAGCAGTTCTTC. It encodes CASSLAGGGGNEQFF. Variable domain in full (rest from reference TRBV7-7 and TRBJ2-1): GAGVSQSPRYKVTKRGQDVTLRCDPISSHATLYWYQQALGQGPEFLTYFNYEAQPDKSGLPSDRFSAERPEGSISTLTIQRTEQRDSAMYRCASSLAGGGGNEQFFGPGTRLTVL.

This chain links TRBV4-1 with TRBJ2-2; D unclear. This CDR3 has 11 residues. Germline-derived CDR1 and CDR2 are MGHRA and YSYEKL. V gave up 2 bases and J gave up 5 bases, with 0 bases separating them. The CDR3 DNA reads TGCGCCAGCAGCCAAACCGGGGAGCTGTTTTTT. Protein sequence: CASSQTGELFF.

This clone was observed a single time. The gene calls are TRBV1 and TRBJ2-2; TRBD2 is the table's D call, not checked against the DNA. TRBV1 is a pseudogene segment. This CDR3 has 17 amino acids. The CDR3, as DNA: TGCACCAGCAGTTTGCGGCGGGGGGGCGCGAACACCGGGGAGCTGTTTTTT. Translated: CTSSLRRGGANTGELFF.

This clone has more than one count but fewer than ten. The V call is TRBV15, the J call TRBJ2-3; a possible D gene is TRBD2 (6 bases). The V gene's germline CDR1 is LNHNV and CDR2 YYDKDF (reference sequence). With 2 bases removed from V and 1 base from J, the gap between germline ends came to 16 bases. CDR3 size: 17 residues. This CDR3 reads CATSRRRAGPRTDTQYF. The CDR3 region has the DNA TGTGCCACCAGCAGACGCCGGGCGGGACCACGCACAGATACGCAGTATTTT. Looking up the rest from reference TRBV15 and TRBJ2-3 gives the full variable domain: DAMVIQNPRYQVTQFGKPVTLSCSQTLNHNVMYWYQQKSSQAPKLLFHYYDKDFNNEADTPDNFQSRRPNTSFCFLDIRSPGLGDTAMYLCATSRRRAGPRTDTQYFGPGTRLTVL.

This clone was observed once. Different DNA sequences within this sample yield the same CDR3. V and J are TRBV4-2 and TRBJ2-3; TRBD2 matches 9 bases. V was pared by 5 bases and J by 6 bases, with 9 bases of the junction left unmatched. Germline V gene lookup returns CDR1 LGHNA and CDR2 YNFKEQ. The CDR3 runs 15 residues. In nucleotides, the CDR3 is TGTGCCAGCAGCAGGATAGCGGGAGATGTGGATACGCAGTATTTT. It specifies CASSRIAGDVDTQYF.

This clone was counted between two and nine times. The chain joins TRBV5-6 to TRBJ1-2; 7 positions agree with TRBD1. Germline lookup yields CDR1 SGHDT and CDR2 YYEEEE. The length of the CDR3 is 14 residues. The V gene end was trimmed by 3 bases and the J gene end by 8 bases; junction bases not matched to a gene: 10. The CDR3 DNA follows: TGTGCCAGCAGCTGGGACAGACCCTTAAAGGGCTACACCTTC. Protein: CASSWDRPLKGYTF. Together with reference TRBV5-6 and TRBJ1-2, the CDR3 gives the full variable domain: DAGVTQSPTHLIKTRGQQVTLRCSPKSGHDTVSWYQQALGQGPQFIFQYYEEEERQRGNFPDRFSGHQFPNYSSELNVNALLLGDSALYLCASSWDRPLKGYTFGSGTRLTVV.

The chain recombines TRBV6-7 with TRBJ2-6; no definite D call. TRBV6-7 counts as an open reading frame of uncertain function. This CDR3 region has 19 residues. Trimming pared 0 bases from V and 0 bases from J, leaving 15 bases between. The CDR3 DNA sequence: TGTGCCAGCAGTTACTCGATAGGAACACGGAGCTCTGGGGCCAACGTCCTGACTTTC. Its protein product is CASSYSIGTRSSGANVLTF.

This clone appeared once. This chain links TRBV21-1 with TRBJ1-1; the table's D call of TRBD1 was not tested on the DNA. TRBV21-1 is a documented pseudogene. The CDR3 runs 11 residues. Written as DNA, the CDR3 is TGTGCCTACACAATTCGCACTGAAGCTTTCTTT. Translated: CAYTIRTEAFF.

The CDR3 DNA is TGTGCCAGCCAAACCGGGACAGGATTGGAGACCCAGTACTTC. This sequence encodes CASQTGTGLETQYF. The J gene is TRBJ2-5, the V gene TRBV19; 8 bases match TRBD1. This CDR3 contains 14 residues. V lost 9 bases, J lost 5 bases, and 11 bases stayed unmatched. The germline gives CDR1 LNHDA, CDR2 SQIVND (reference sequence).